The 14 T cell receptor beta chains below were found in one sample sequenced in a study of shared clonotypes between healthy human individuals. TCRdb's copy holds only in-frame clones and misses some; the assay was immunoSEQ multiplex PCR. The sample contains around 600,000 clones, around 97% of which appear only once. The sample was naive CD4+ T cells sorted from blood. Described subset: CD45RA+ positively selected. All receptors come from a woman in her thirties in good health.

The rearrangement joins TRBV6-1 to TRBJ1-1; D gene uncertain. Looked up from germline, CDR1 is MNHNS and CDR2 is SASEGT. The ends were cut back, 6 bases at V and 2 bases at J, with 10 bases in the middle. CDR3 size: 13 residues. The CDR3 DNA follows: TGTGCCAGCAGAACAGAGCTAAACACTGAAGCTTTCTTT. It translates to CASRTELNTEAFF.

The chain employs TRBV13 and TRBJ2-1, with 7 nucleotides matching TRBD2. The CDR3 length is 16 residues. The V gene end was trimmed by 4 bases and the J gene end by 5 bases; junction bases not matched to a gene: 11. CDR1 is PRHDT and CDR2 is FYEKMQ in the germline V gene (reference sequence). CDR3 nucleotide sequence: TGTGCCAGCAGCTGGGGGGGTCGGAGTCTGAACAATGAGCAGTTCTTC. This sequence encodes CASSWGGRSLNNEQFF.

The rearrangement joins TRBV30 to TRBJ2-3; the D gene is possibly TRBD2 (6 bases). V dropped 4 bases and J dropped 3 bases, with 17 bases sitting between them. The CDR3 sequence is 15 residues long. Germline CDR1 GTSNPN, CDR2 SVGIG (reference sequence). The CDR3 region is CAWTSGTVITDTQYF. The CDR3 nucleotides read TGTGCCTGGACTTCCGGGACTGTAATAACAGATACGCAGTATTTT.

The chain links TRBV10-3 to TRBJ2-3; D call uncertain. The CDR3 has 14 residues. The ends were cut back, 10 bases at V and 5 bases at J, with 19 bases in the middle. Germline CDR1 and CDR2: ENHRY and SYGVKD. CDR3 region: CATEDSLGIDTQYF. The CDR3 nucleotides are TGTGCCACCGAAGACTCCCTGGGTATAGATACGCAGTATTTT.

This chain uses TRBV19 with TRBJ2-1; TRBD2 might be the D (5 bases). Germline CDR1 is LNHDA and CDR2 is SQIVND (reference sequence). Trimming removed 4 bases at V and 4 bases at J, with 17 bases between. This CDR3 has 16 residues. This chain's CDR3 is CASSKLQFRTYNEQFF. The CDR3 DNA reads TGTGCCAGTAGTAAACTCCAATTCCGGACTTACAATGAGCAGTTCTTC.

This chain joins TRBV5-1 and TRBJ2-4, with a possible D match to TRBD2 (6 bases). The CDR3 spans 15 residues. Looked up from germline, CDR1 is SGHRS and CDR2 is YFSETQ. Between the trimmed V and J ends, which lost 2 bases and 6 bases, there was a span of 15 bases. The CDR3 DNA sequence: TGCGCCAGCAGCTTTCCGGAGGCGGGGACAAACATTCAGTACTTC. This codes for CASSFPEAGTNIQYF.

V is TRBV7-9 and J is TRBJ2-3; TRBD1 or TRBD2 may be the D gene (6 bases each). Deletions cut 10 bases from V and 3 bases from J, with 14 bases between. There are 13 residues in the CDR3. Germline-derived CDR1 and CDR2 are SEHNR and FQNEAQ (reference sequence). The CDR3 protein is CAIGRTATDTQYF. The CDR3 DNA reads as TGTGCCATAGGGAGGACAGCTACAGATACGCAGTATTTT.

The rearrangement joins TRBV28 to TRBJ1-5; the match to TRBD1 covers 7 bases. Unmatched junction bases numbered 8, after V lost 5 bases and J lost 7 bases. The CDR3 is 14 residues long. CDR1 and CDR2 (germline): MDHEN, SYDVKM. CDR3 region: CASSITGVRQPQHF. In DNA form, the CDR3 reads TGTGCCAGCAGTATAACAGGGGTTCGGCAGCCCCAGCATTTT.

This chain's CDR3 is CASQPGWVYEQYF. The CDR3 DNA reads TGTGCCAGCCAGCCAGGCTGGGTTTACGAGCAGTACTTC. The rearrangement uses TRBV7-2 and TRBJ2-5; D not certain. The better agreement between TRBJ2-7 and the DNA end casts doubt on the J call. The CDR3 consists of 13 residues. Germline-derived CDR1 and CDR2 are SGHTA and FQGNSA.

The rearrangement uses TRBV19 and TRBJ2-7; D is perhaps TRBD2 (5 bases). The CDR3 consists of 14 residues. The ends were cut back, 3 bases at V and 5 bases at J, with 14 bases in the middle. Germline V lookup: CDR1 LNHDA, CDR2 SQIVND (reference sequence). In nucleotides, the CDR3 is TGTGCCAGTAGTATGTTGGAGGCCTACGACGAGCAGTACTTC. It is translated as CASSMLEAYDEQYF.

The rearrangement links TRBV7-9 to TRBJ1-2; 7 positions agree with TRBD1. The germline gives CDR1 SEHNR, CDR2 FQNEAQ (reference sequence). The CDR3 covers 15 residues. V dropped 2 bases and J dropped 6; count of bases not matched to a gene: 9. CDR3 nucleotides: TGTGCCAGCAGCTTACAGGGGGGAGAAGTTGATGGCTACACCTTC. Its protein product is CASSLQGGEVDGYTF.

The chain has TRBV28 and TRBJ2-2; no clear D. The germline V gene encodes CDR1 MDHEN and CDR2 SYDVKM. The length of the CDR3 is 12 residues. Trimming stripped 6 bases from V and 1 base from J, with 3 bases between. This chain's CDR3 is CASRRNTGELFF. The CDR3 region has the DNA TGTGCCAGCAGGAGGAACACCGGGGAGCTGTTTTTT.

J is TRBJ2-7 and V is TRBV5-4, with 7 bases that match TRBD2. The CDR3 has 15 residues. Germline V CDR1 and CDR2: SGHNT, YYREEE (reference sequence). The V segment lost 3 bases and the J segment 2 bases; nucleotides outside the gene matches: 8. Here the CDR3 reads CASSSAGTTPYEQYF. CDR3 bases: TGTGCCAGCAGCTCCGCCGGGACTACACCCTACGAGCAGTACTTC.

The chain carries TRBV5-4 and TRBJ2-7, with TRBD2 matching over 9 bases. The trim removed 4 bases at V and 6 bases at J, leaving 17 bases unmatched. CDR3 size: 17 residues. Germline loops: CDR1 SGHNT, CDR2 YYREEE (reference sequence). CDR3 sequence reads: CASSPSPGLAGVGEQYF. The CDR3 nucleotides are TGTGCCAGCAGCCCCTCCCCCGGTTTAGCGGGAGTGGGCGAGCAGTACTTC. Combining the CDR3 with reference TRBV5-4 and TRBJ2-7 gives the whole variable domain ETGVTQSPTHLIKTRGQQVTLRCSSQSGHNTVSWYQQALGQGPQFIFQYYREEENGRGNFPPRFSGLQFPNYSSELNVNALELDDSALYLCASSPSPGLAGVGEQYFGPGTRLTVT.